Listed below are T cell receptor beta chains from one sample, sequenced in a study of CD8 T cells in Susac syndrome. In TCRdb, the immunoSEQ multiplex PCR reads were re-called with MiXCR into one record per CDR3 protein. The sample carries approximately 120,000 distinct CDR3 sequences, around 94% recorded once. Source material: CD4+ T cells from PBMCs. These receptor sequences come from a human donor in good health. Both conserved end residues are part of each CDR3. Each record gives: CDR3 protein, CDR3 DNA, clone size, J gene, V gene, D gene. D genes are given only for firm matches. Clone size is shown for a subset of rows, as once, few, many or a class of expanded clone.

CDR3: CASSWDPHQPQHF
DNA: TGTGCCAGCAGCTGGGATCCGCATCAGCCCCAGCATTTT
size: .
J: TRBJ1-5
V: TRBV11-2
D: .

CDR3: CASSYELNQAFF
DNA: TGTGCCAGCAGTTACGAACTGAATCAAGCTTTCTTT
size: .
J: TRBJ1-1
V: TRBV6-6
D: .

CDR3: CASSLVGMETQYF
DNA: TGTGCCAGCAGCTTAGTCGGTATGGAGACCCAGTACTTC
size: .
J: TRBJ2-5
V: TRBV7-9
D: .

CDR3: CASSTSGAASVAFF
DNA: TGTGCCAGCAGCACCTCCGGGGCAGCGTCGGTAGCTTTCTTT
size: .
J: TRBJ1-1
V: TRBV7-2
D: .

CDR3: CASSVSPLHQETQYF
DNA: TGTGCCAGCAGCGTATCCCCCCTCCACCAAGAGACCCAGTACTTC
size: .
J: TRBJ2-5
V: TRBV9
D: .

CDR3: CASSFRTGAYEQYF
DNA: TGTGCCAGCAGCTTCAGGACAGGGGCCTACGAGCAGTACTTC
size: .
J: TRBJ2-7
V: TRBV5-6
D: TRBD1

CDR3: CASSIQPGADIQYF
DNA: TGTGCCAGTAGTATTCAGCCGGGGGCGGACATTCAGTACTTC
size: .
J: TRBJ2-4
V: TRBV19
D: .

CDR3: CATSTQGREISGYTF
DNA: TGTGCCACCAGCACTCAGGGGCGCGAGATCTCTGGCTACACCTTC
size: .
J: TRBJ1-2
V: TRBV15
D: .

CDR3: CASSLVTTVYNEQFF
DNA: TGTGCCAGCAGCCTCGTGACGACCGTTTACAATGAGCAGTTCTTC
size: .
J: TRBJ2-1
V: TRBV5-6
D: .

CDR3: CSVANTEAFF
DNA: TGCAGCGTTGCGAACACTGAAGCTTTCTTT
size: .
J: TRBJ1-1
V: TRBV29-1
D: .

CDR3: CASRAGLADTQYF
DNA: TGTGCCAGCAGGGCGGGACTCGCAGATACGCAGTATTTT
size: .
J: TRBJ2-3
V: TRBV6-6
D: .

CDR3: CASVPPRGVAVTGELFF
DNA: TGTGCCAGTGTTCCCCCCAGGGGGGTGGCCGTCACCGGGGAGCTGTTTTTT
size: .
J: TRBJ2-2
V: TRBV19
D: .

CDR3: CASSLGSGQPYGYTF
DNA: TGTGCCAGCAGCTTAGGGAGCGGACAACCTTATGGCTACACCTTC
size: .
J: TRBJ1-2
V: TRBV7-2
D: .

CDR3: CASSSNPGKLNTGELFF
DNA: TGTGCCAGCAGCTCAAACCCAGGGAAGTTGAACACCGGGGAGCTGTTTTTT
size: .
J: TRBJ2-2
V: TRBV7-8
D: .

CDR3: CASSQAQNMNTEAFF
DNA: TGTGCCAGCAGCCAAGCTCAGAACATGAACACTGAAGCTTTCTTT
size: .
J: TRBJ1-1
V: TRBV3-1
D: .

CDR3: CSARSSYEQYF
DNA: TGCAGCGCCCGAAGCTCCTACGAGCAGTACTTC
size: .
J: TRBJ2-7
V: TRBV29-1
D: .

CDR3: CASSPGPLHGEQYF
DNA: TGTGCCAGCAGCCCCGGACCGCTCCATGGCGAGCAGTACTTC
size: .
J: TRBJ2-7
V: TRBV6-2/TRBV6-3
D: .

CDR3: CASRRASGTGELFF
DNA: TGTGCCAGCAGGCGGGCCTCGGGCACCGGGGAGCTGTTTTTT
size: .
J: TRBJ2-2
V: TRBV6-2/TRBV6-3
D: .

CDR3: CASRDVAGAEETQYF
DNA: TGCGCCAGCAGGGATGTGGCAGGGGCAGAAGAGACCCAGTACTTC
size: .
J: TRBJ2-5
V: TRBV5-1
D: .

CDR3: CASSLMGDDEKLFF
DNA: TGTGCCAGCAGCTTAATGGGCGATGATGAAAAACTGTTTTTT
size: .
J: TRBJ1-4
V: TRBV7-9
D: .

CDR3: CSAGGGTYEQYF
DNA: TGCAGTGCAGGGGGGGGCACCTACGAGCAGTACTTC
size: once
J: TRBJ2-7
V: TRBV20-1
D: .

CDR3: CSVDSDGSDAFF
DNA: TGCAGCGTTGACTCCGACGGTAGTGATGCTTTCTTT
size: .
J: TRBJ1-1
V: TRBV29-1
D: .

CDR3: CASSFDSHEAFF
DNA: TGTGCCAGCAGTTTTGACAGCCATGAAGCTTTCTTT
size: .
J: TRBJ1-1
V: TRBV12-3/TRBV12-4
D: .

CDR3: CASSRPGLAGGGEQFF
DNA: TGTGCCAGCAGTCGACCGGGACTAGCGGGAGGGGGTGAGCAGTTCTTC
size: .
J: TRBJ2-1
V: TRBV11-2
D: TRBD2

CDR3: CASSQDGLAGGPWKNEQFF
DNA: TGCGCCAGCAGCCAAGATGGGCTAGCGGGAGGGCCTTGGAAAAATGAGCAGTTCTTC
size: .
J: TRBJ2-1
V: TRBV4-3
D: TRBD2

CDR3: CASGPDSGENTEAFF
DNA: TGTGCTAGTGGTCCAGATTCGGGAGAGAACACTGAAGCTTTCTTT
size: once
J: TRBJ1-1
V: TRBV12-5
D: .

CDR3: CASSERSGYSTDTQYF
DNA: TGTGCCAGTAGTGAACGTAGCGGTTACTCTACAGATACGCAGTATTTT
size: .
J: TRBJ2-3
V: TRBV19
D: .

CDR3: CASSEIGRMNTEAFF
DNA: TGTGCCAGCAGTGAAATCGGACGGATGAACACTGAAGCTTTCTTT
size: .
J: TRBJ1-1
V: TRBV25-1
D: .

CDR3: CASSRSSVAGGGNEQFF
DNA: TGCGCCAGCAGCAGGTCCTCCGTAGCGGGAGGGGGGAATGAGCAGTTCTTC
size: .
J: TRBJ2-1
V: TRBV5-1
D: TRBD2

CDR3: CASSHGTGHQPQHF
DNA: TGCGCCAGCAGCCACGGGACAGGACACCAGCCCCAGCATTTT
size: .
J: TRBJ1-5
V: TRBV4-1
D: TRBD1

CDR3: CASSLSDGTYEQYF
DNA: TGTGCCAGCAGTCTGTCGGACGGAACCTACGAGCAGTACTTC
size: once
J: TRBJ2-7
V: TRBV27
D: .

CDR3: CSASRRELYEQYF
DNA: TGCAGTGCTAGCCGCAGGGAACTCTACGAGCAGTACTTC
size: once
J: TRBJ2-7
V: TRBV20-1
D: .

CDR3: CASSGEGAPGETQYF
DNA: TGCGCCAGCAGCGGTGAGGGGGCCCCCGGAGAGACCCAGTACTTC
size: .
J: TRBJ2-5
V: TRBV5-1
D: TRBD1

CDR3: CASSLMELGNTEAFF
DNA: TGCGCCAGCAGCTTGATGGAGTTGGGGAACACTGAAGCTTTCTTT
size: .
J: TRBJ1-1
V: TRBV5-1
D: .

CDR3: CASSPGTLYEQYF
DNA: TGTGCCAGCAGCCCCGGGACCTTATACGAGCAGTACTTC
size: .
J: TRBJ2-7
V: TRBV14
D: .

CDR3: CASSSQRATVYEQYF
DNA: TGTGCCAGCAGCTCCCAGCGGGCGACGGTCTACGAGCAGTACTTC
size: .
J: TRBJ2-7
V: TRBV7-2
D: .

CDR3: CASSPPGTELFF
DNA: TGTGCCAGCTCACCACCAGGGACAGAGCTGTTTTTT
size: .
J: TRBJ2-2
V: TRBV18
D: .

CDR3: CASSSRPGSDLQETQYF
DNA: TGCGCCAGCAGCTCCCGACCCGGGTCCGACCTCCAAGAGACCCAGTACTTC
size: .
J: TRBJ2-5
V: TRBV5-1
D: .

CDR3: CAWEWGARTDTQYF
DNA: TGTGCCTGGGAGTGGGGGGCCCGCACAGATACGCAGTATTTT
size: .
J: TRBJ2-3
V: TRBV30
D: .

CDR3: CASSDRTSGSFYEQYF
DNA: TGTGCCAGCAGTGACAGGACTAGCGGGAGTTTCTACGAGCAGTACTTC
size: .
J: TRBJ2-7
V: TRBV6-1
D: TRBD2

CDR3: CASSQQRDQETQYF
DNA: TGTGCCAGCAGCCAACAACGAGATCAAGAGACCCAGTACTTC
size: .
J: TRBJ2-5
V: TRBV3-1
D: .

CDR3: CASSSPGGTTSTDTQYF
DNA: TGTGCCAGCAGCTCTCCGGGGGGAACAACTAGCACAGATACGCAGTATTTT
size: .
J: TRBJ2-3
V: TRBV7-2
D: TRBD2

CDR3: CASRLPHTTLAGSTDTQYF
DNA: TGTGCCAGCAGACTTCCCCACACGACCCTAGCGGGAAGCACAGATACGCAGTATTTT
size: .
J: TRBJ2-3
V: TRBV6-1
D: TRBD2

CDR3: CSARDRTNTEAFF
DNA: TGCAGTGCTAGGGACAGGACCAACACTGAAGCTTTCTTT
size: few
J: TRBJ1-1
V: TRBV20-1
D: TRBD1

CDR3: CASRLTWLDRGTYEQYF
DNA: TGTGCCAGCAGACTCACATGGCTCGACAGGGGGACCTACGAGCAGTACTTC
size: .
J: TRBJ2-7
V: TRBV27
D: TRBD1

CDR3: CASSLGQGAYEQYF
DNA: TGTGCCAGCAGTTTGGGTCAGGGCGCCTACGAGCAGTACTTC
size: few
J: TRBJ2-7
V: TRBV6-5
D: .

CDR3: CASRSFGTAYGYTF
DNA: TGTGCCAGCAGGTCCTTCGGGACAGCCTATGGCTACACCTTC
size: .
J: TRBJ1-2
V: TRBV7-2
D: TRBD1

CDR3: CASSPTRLAGGRGETQYF
DNA: TGTGCCAGCAGTCCTACCCGACTAGCGGGAGGCCGGGGGGAGACCCAGTACTTC
size: .
J: TRBJ2-5
V: TRBV27
D: TRBD2

CDR3: CASSSMGADTQYF
DNA: TGTGCCAGCAGCTCTATGGGTGCAGATACGCAGTATTTT
size: .
J: TRBJ2-3
V: TRBV7-2
D: .

CDR3: CASSPQPSGAYEQYF
DNA: TGTGCCAGCAGCCCCCAGCCCAGCGGGGCCTACGAGCAGTACTTC
size: once
J: TRBJ2-7
V: TRBV3-1
D: TRBD2

CDR3: CASSQGNTIYF
DNA: TGTGCCAGCAGTCAGGGAAACACCATATATTTT
size: .
J: TRBJ1-3
V: TRBV12-3/TRBV12-4
D: .

CDR3: CSAPAGNEQFF
DNA: TGCAGTGCCCCGGCGGGGAATGAGCAGTTCTTC
size: .
J: TRBJ2-1
V: TRBV20-1
D: .

CDR3: CASSLETGIRPGKLFF
DNA: TGTGCCAGCTCACTGGAGACAGGGATTCGACCGGGAAAACTGTTTTTT
size: once
J: TRBJ1-4
V: TRBV18
D: TRBD1

CDR3: CSVQLSGANVLTF
DNA: TGCAGCGTTCAACTGTCTGGGGCCAACGTCCTGACTTTC
size: .
J: TRBJ2-6
V: TRBV29-1
D: .

CDR3: CASSTGAARQYF
DNA: TGTGCCAGCAGCACAGGGGCCGCCAGGCAGTACTTC
size: .
J: TRBJ2-7
V: TRBV7-2
D: TRBD1

CDR3: CASSYSAHQPQHF
DNA: TGTGCCAGCAGTTACTCGGCCCATCAGCCCCAGCATTTT
size: .
J: TRBJ1-5
V: TRBV6-5
D: .

CDR3: CASSRGPYEAFF
DNA: TGTGCCAGCAGCCGAGGGCCCTATGAAGCTTTCTTT
size: few
J: TRBJ1-1
V: TRBV12-3/TRBV12-4
D: .

CDR3: CATSRVQGRFQETQYF
DNA: TGTGCCACCAGCAGGGTACAGGGGCGTTTCCAAGAGACCCAGTACTTC
size: once
J: TRBJ2-5
V: TRBV15
D: TRBD1

CDR3: CASSLRGGEIEAFF
DNA: TGTGCCAGCAGCTTAAGAGGGGGGGAGATTGAAGCTTTCTTT
size: .
J: TRBJ1-1
V: TRBV7-9
D: .

CDR3: CSALAGGPDNEQFF
DNA: TGCAGTGCTCTAGCGGGAGGGCCGGACAATGAGCAGTTCTTC
size: .
J: TRBJ2-1
V: TRBV20-1
D: TRBD2